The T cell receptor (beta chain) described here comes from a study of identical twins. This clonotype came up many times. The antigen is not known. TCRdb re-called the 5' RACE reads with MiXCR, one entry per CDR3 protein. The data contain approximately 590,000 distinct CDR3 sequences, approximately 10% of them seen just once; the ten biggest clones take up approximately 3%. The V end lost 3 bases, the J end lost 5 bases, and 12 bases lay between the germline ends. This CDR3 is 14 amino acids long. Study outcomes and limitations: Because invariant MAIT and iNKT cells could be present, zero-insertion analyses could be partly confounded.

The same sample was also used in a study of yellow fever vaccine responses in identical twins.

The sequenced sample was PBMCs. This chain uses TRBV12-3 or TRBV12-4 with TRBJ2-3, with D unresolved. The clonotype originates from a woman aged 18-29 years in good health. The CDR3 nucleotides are TGTGCCAGCAGTTTTGTCCAGGCGGTAGATACGCAGTATTTT. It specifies CASSFVQAVDTQYF.